The rows below give T cell receptor beta chains drawn from one sample of a study of cytomegalovirus exposure and HLA in healthy donors. Profiling relied on immunoSEQ multiplex PCR, and the TCRdb table lists in-frame clones only, not all of them. The sample includes more than 100,000 clones, 80% of them seen just once. Source material: PBMCs. These receptors were obtained from a female donor in good health and CMV-seropositive. Each CDR3 is given with its conserved first and last residue. Each record gives: J gene, V gene, D gene, clone size, CDR3 DNA, CDR3 protein. A D gene is named only where the DNA matches it firmly. The size of a clone is reported for some rows only, either as once, few or many, or as a class for expanded clones.

j_gene: TRBJ2-7
v_gene: TRBV19
d_gene: NA
abundance: NA
CDR3nt: TGTGCCAGTAGAGGCAGGGGCGAAATCACGGACGAGCAGTACTTC
CDR3aa: CASRGRGEITDEQYF

j_gene: TRBJ1-1
v_gene: TRBV28
d_gene: NA
abundance: NA
CDR3nt: TGTGCCAGCAGTCTTCTGGGGGGGAACACTGAAGCTTTCTTT
CDR3aa: CASSLLGGNTEAFF

j_gene: TRBJ2-2
v_gene: TRBV6-1
d_gene: NA
abundance: once
CDR3nt: TGTGCCAGCAGCCTTAACACCGGGGAGCTGTTTTTT
CDR3aa: CASSLNTGELFF

j_gene: TRBJ2-3
v_gene: TRBV5-4
d_gene: NA
abundance: NA
CDR3nt: TGTGCCAGCAGCTTGGCCGGAGGACTAAAAACCACAGATACGCAGTATTTT
CDR3aa: CASSLAGGLKTTDTQYF

j_gene: TRBJ1-4
v_gene: TRBV28
d_gene: NA
abundance: NA
CDR3nt: TGTGCCAGCAGTCCTCTCGGTCCCGCGACTATAAATGAAAAACTGTTTTTT
CDR3aa: CASSPLGPATINEKLFF

j_gene: TRBJ2-5
v_gene: TRBV5-1
d_gene: TRBD2
abundance: NA
CDR3nt: TGCGCCAGCAGCTTGTCCCCAGCTAGCGGCCAAGAGACCCAGTACTTC
CDR3aa: CASSLSPASGQETQYF

j_gene: TRBJ2-2
v_gene: TRBV5-1
d_gene: TRBD2
abundance: NA
CDR3nt: TGCGCCAGCAGCTTCCTAGCGGGGGCGGCCGGGGAGCTGTTTTTT
CDR3aa: CASSFLAGAAGELFF

j_gene: TRBJ2-5
v_gene: TRBV6-1
d_gene: TRBD2
abundance: NA
CDR3nt: TGTGCCAGCAGTGGGGGGACTAGCGGGGGGGCGAAGACCCAGTACTTC
CDR3aa: CASSGGTSGGAKTQYF

j_gene: TRBJ1-1
v_gene: TRBV11-3
d_gene: NA
abundance: NA
CDR3nt: TGTGCCAGCAGCTTAGAAGGGGGGAACACTGAAGCTTTCTTT
CDR3aa: CASSLEGGNTEAFF

j_gene: TRBJ1-1
v_gene: TRBV11-1
d_gene: TRBD1
abundance: NA
CDR3nt: TGTGCCAGCAGCTTAGGACAGGGGAGGAGGACTGAAGCTTTCTTT
CDR3aa: CASSLGQGRRTEAFF

j_gene: TRBJ1-2
v_gene: TRBV29-1
d_gene: TRBD1
abundance: NA
CDR3nt: TGCAGCGCTCCCCTGACAGGGATATATGGCTACACCTTC
CDR3aa: CSAPLTGIYGYTF

j_gene: TRBJ2-7
v_gene: TRBV15
d_gene: NA
abundance: once
CDR3nt: TGTGCCACCGGGAGCTCCTACGAGCAGTACTTC
CDR3aa: CATGSSYEQYF

j_gene: TRBJ2-7
v_gene: TRBV5-1
d_gene: TRBD1
abundance: NA
CDR3nt: TGCGCCAGCAGCAGGACAGGGCTCCCCTACGAGCAGTACTTC
CDR3aa: CASSRTGLPYEQYF

j_gene: TRBJ1-3
v_gene: TRBV7-9
d_gene: TRBD1
abundance: few
CDR3nt: TGTGCCAGCAGCTTGGGACAGGCCCGCTCTGGAAACACCATATATTTT
CDR3aa: CASSLGQARSGNTIYF

j_gene: TRBJ2-7
v_gene: TRBV11-1
d_gene: TRBD1
abundance: once
CDR3nt: TGTGCCAGCGCTTTGGACAGGCCCTACGAGCAGTACTTC
CDR3aa: CASALDRPYEQYF

j_gene: TRBJ2-7
v_gene: TRBV5-1
d_gene: NA
abundance: NA
CDR3nt: TGCGCCAGCAGCTCACAGGGCACTTCCTACGAGCAGTACTTC
CDR3aa: CASSSQGTSYEQYF

j_gene: TRBJ1-2
v_gene: TRBV6-1
d_gene: TRBD1
abundance: once
CDR3nt: TGTGCCAGCGGGGATTGGGACAGCTATGGCTACACCTTC
CDR3aa: CASGDWDSYGYTF

j_gene: TRBJ2-7
v_gene: TRBV29-1
d_gene: NA
abundance: NA
CDR3nt: TGCAGCGTGATACGACAGGCAAACGAGCAGTACTTC
CDR3aa: CSVIRQANEQYF

j_gene: TRBJ1-4
v_gene: TRBV2
d_gene: TRBD1
abundance: NA
CDR3nt: TGTGCCAGCACCGGGACAGCTAATGAAAAACTGTTTTTT
CDR3aa: CASTGTANEKLFF

j_gene: TRBJ1-4
v_gene: TRBV28
d_gene: TRBD1
abundance: NA
CDR3nt: TGTGCCAGCAGAATCCCGACAGGGAATGAAAAACTGTTTTTT
CDR3aa: CASRIPTGNEKLFF

j_gene: TRBJ2-5
v_gene: TRBV5-4
d_gene: NA
abundance: NA
CDR3nt: TGTGCCAGCAGCTTGGCCCCGGGACAAGAGACCCAGTACTTC
CDR3aa: CASSLAPGQETQYF

j_gene: TRBJ2-1
v_gene: TRBV10-3
d_gene: NA
abundance: NA
CDR3nt: TGTGCCATCAGTGAGGGCAGGGTGGCGTACAATGAGCAGTTCTTC
CDR3aa: CAISEGRVAYNEQFF

j_gene: TRBJ1-1
v_gene: TRBV5-4
d_gene: TRBD1
abundance: NA
CDR3nt: TGTGCCAGCAGTCAGGGACAGCCCCCCGCCGAAGCTTTCTTT
CDR3aa: CASSQGQPPAEAFF

j_gene: TRBJ2-5
v_gene: TRBV5-4
d_gene: NA
abundance: NA
CDR3nt: TGTGCCAGCTGGGAAACAGGGTTAGAGACCCAGTACTTC
CDR3aa: CASWETGLETQYF

j_gene: TRBJ1-1
v_gene: TRBV27
d_gene: TRBD1
abundance: NA
CDR3nt: TGTGCCAGCAGTTTTGGGACAGGGTACACTGAAGCTTTCTTT
CDR3aa: CASSFGTGYTEAFF

j_gene: TRBJ1-6
v_gene: TRBV5-8
d_gene: NA
abundance: once
CDR3nt: TGTGCCAGCAGCTCGGTCCGGGAGTCACCCCTCCACTTT
CDR3aa: CASSSVRESPLHF

j_gene: TRBJ1-1
v_gene: TRBV18
d_gene: NA
abundance: few
CDR3nt: TGTGCCAGCTCACCTCGTCTCCAGGGAGGAGGAATGAACACTGAAGCTTTCTTT
CDR3aa: CASSPRLQGGGMNTEAFF

j_gene: TRBJ2-7
v_gene: TRBV6-5
d_gene: TRBD1
abundance: NA
CDR3nt: TGTGCCAGCAGTCTTACCGGGACAGGGTTTTACGAGCAGTACTTC
CDR3aa: CASSLTGTGFYEQYF

j_gene: TRBJ2-7
v_gene: TRBV5-1
d_gene: TRBD1
abundance: NA
CDR3nt: TGCGCCAGCAGCTTCGGGACAGGGAGGGACGAGCAGTACTTC
CDR3aa: CASSFGTGRDEQYF

j_gene: TRBJ1-1
v_gene: TRBV9
d_gene: TRBD1
abundance: NA
CDR3nt: TGTGCCAGCGGGAGGGGACAGGGAATTGGCACTGAAGCTTTCTTT
CDR3aa: CASGRGQGIGTEAFF

j_gene: TRBJ1-4
v_gene: TRBV18
d_gene: NA
abundance: NA
CDR3nt: TGTGCCAGCTCACCGGGACTCCTAATGAGGGGTGAAAAACTGTTTTTT
CDR3aa: CASSPGLLMRGEKLFF

j_gene: TRBJ2-1
v_gene: TRBV28
d_gene: NA
abundance: NA
CDR3nt: TGTGCCAGCAGTCCCCGGGGGACTCTGAGGAATGAGCAGTTCTTC
CDR3aa: CASSPRGTLRNEQFF

j_gene: TRBJ1-1
v_gene: TRBV6-5
d_gene: NA
abundance: NA
CDR3nt: TGTGCCAGCAGTTACACCCTCGGTGAAGCTTTCTTT
CDR3aa: CASSYTLGEAFF

j_gene: TRBJ2-5
v_gene: TRBV15
d_gene: TRBD1
abundance: NA
CDR3nt: TGTGCCACCAGCAGAGTACAGGGGTTCACGGAGACCCAGTACTTC
CDR3aa: CATSRVQGFTETQYF

j_gene: TRBJ1-6
v_gene: TRBV18
d_gene: TRBD1
abundance: NA
CDR3nt: TGTGCCAGCTCACCACGGACAGGTCACAAGGATTCACCCCTCCACTTT
CDR3aa: CASSPRTGHKDSPLHF

j_gene: TRBJ1-6
v_gene: TRBV6-5
d_gene: NA
abundance: once
CDR3nt: TGTGCCAGCAGTAGGACAGAGGATAATTCACCCCTCCACTTT
CDR3aa: CASSRTEDNSPLHF

j_gene: TRBJ2-1
v_gene: TRBV9
d_gene: TRBD2
abundance: once
CDR3nt: TGTGCCAGCAGCCCCCGGGGTAGCGGGGGAAAGAAAGAGCAGTTCTTC
CDR3aa: CASSPRGSGGKKEQFF

j_gene: TRBJ1-4
v_gene: TRBV30
d_gene: NA
abundance: NA
CDR3nt: TGTGCCCTCTCAGGGGATGGTGAAAAACTGTTTTTT
CDR3aa: CALSGDGEKLFF

j_gene: TRBJ1-6
v_gene: TRBV6-5
d_gene: TRBD1
abundance: medium-sized
CDR3nt: TGTGCCAGCAGTTACTCGACAGGGGATAATTCACCCCTCCACTTT
CDR3aa: CASSYSTGDNSPLHF

j_gene: TRBJ2-5
v_gene: TRBV4-1
d_gene: NA
abundance: once
CDR3nt: TGCGCCAGCAGCCAGGTGCAAGACAGCACATCATACTTC
CDR3aa: CASSQVQDSTSYF

j_gene: TRBJ1-1
v_gene: TRBV29-1
d_gene: NA
abundance: few
CDR3nt: TGCAGCGTTGAAGTCAGGGGCGGGTTAGCTTTCTTT
CDR3aa: CSVEVRGGLAFF

j_gene: TRBJ2-5
v_gene: TRBV5-1
d_gene: NA
abundance: NA
CDR3nt: TGCGCCAGCAGCTTGGCCGGTCAGCAGGGCCAAGAGACCCAGTACTTC
CDR3aa: CASSLAGQQGQETQYF

j_gene: TRBJ2-3
v_gene: TRBV6-5
d_gene: NA
abundance: NA
CDR3nt: TGTGCCAGCAGCCTGAGGGAGACGCAGTATTTT
CDR3aa: CASSLRETQYF

j_gene: TRBJ2-7
v_gene: TRBV7-2
d_gene: NA
abundance: NA
CDR3nt: TGTGCCAGCAGCTTAATGGCGGGGTGGGAGCAGTACTTC
CDR3aa: CASSLMAGWEQYF

j_gene: TRBJ2-5
v_gene: TRBV7-6
d_gene: TRBD1
abundance: NA
CDR3nt: TGTGCCAGCAGCCGAGGACAGGGTCCGGAAGAGACCCAGTACTTC
CDR3aa: CASSRGQGPEETQYF

j_gene: TRBJ2-7
v_gene: TRBV28
d_gene: NA
abundance: NA
CDR3nt: TGTGCCAGCAGCCCACAGGGCATCAACGAGCAGTACTTC
CDR3aa: CASSPQGINEQYF

j_gene: TRBJ2-7
v_gene: TRBV7-2
d_gene: TRBD2
abundance: NA
CDR3nt: TGTGCCAGCAGCCCCTCCGCGGGGGGGTCCTACGAGCAGTACTTC
CDR3aa: CASSPSAGGSYEQYF

j_gene: TRBJ1-2
v_gene: TRBV27
d_gene: TRBD1
abundance: NA
CDR3nt: TGTGCCAGCAGGCGGACAGGGACCAACTATGGCTACACCTTC
CDR3aa: CASRRTGTNYGYTF

j_gene: TRBJ2-3
v_gene: TRBV5-4
d_gene: TRBD2
abundance: NA
CDR3nt: TGTGCCAGCACCGGGCTAAGCGGGGGTTTCACAGATACGCAGTATTTT
CDR3aa: CASTGLSGGFTDTQYF

j_gene: TRBJ2-7
v_gene: TRBV7-8
d_gene: NA
abundance: NA
CDR3nt: TGTGCCAGCAGCCTTCGACAGGCGGGCTACGAGCAGTACTTC
CDR3aa: CASSLRQAGYEQYF

j_gene: TRBJ2-7
v_gene: TRBV2
d_gene: NA
abundance: NA
CDR3nt: TGTGCCAGCGGTGACTTTAGCCTCGGCTCCTACGAGCAGTACTTC
CDR3aa: CASGDFSLGSYEQYF

j_gene: TRBJ2-1
v_gene: TRBV5-4
d_gene: TRBD1
abundance: NA
CDR3nt: TGTGCCAGCAGCTTGCGGACAGGGTACAATGAGCAGTTCTTC
CDR3aa: CASSLRTGYNEQFF

j_gene: TRBJ1-5
v_gene: TRBV19
d_gene: TRBD1
abundance: NA
CDR3nt: TGTGCCAGTAGTATGGTAGCGGGGACAGCCAGGTTTAGCAATCAGCCCCAGCATTTT
CDR3aa: CASSMVAGTARFSNQPQHF

j_gene: TRBJ1-3
v_gene: TRBV5-4
d_gene: NA
abundance: NA
CDR3nt: TGTGCCAGCAGCTTGGCCGGGGGACTGGCCCTTCTGGAGAACACCATATATTTT
CDR3aa: CASSLAGGLALLENTIYF